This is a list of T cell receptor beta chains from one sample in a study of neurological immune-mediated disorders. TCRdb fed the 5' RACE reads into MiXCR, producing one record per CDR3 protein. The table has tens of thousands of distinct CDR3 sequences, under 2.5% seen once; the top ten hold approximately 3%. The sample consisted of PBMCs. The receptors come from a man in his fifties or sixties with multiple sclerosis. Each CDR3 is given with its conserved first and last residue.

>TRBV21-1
CASSKEDHPGQGANKGPYEQYF
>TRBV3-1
CASSQDGLAGETQYF
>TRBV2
CASADRGPGNQPQHF
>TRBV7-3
CASSLSGGQETQYF
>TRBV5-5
CASSFLGTQYF
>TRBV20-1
CSASKGLEANYGYTF
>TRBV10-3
CAISGGRSYNEQFF
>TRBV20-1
CRPGHMNTEAFF
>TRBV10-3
CAIAGQVSYEQYF
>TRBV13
CASSLKTSGDTGELFF
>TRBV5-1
CASSNEVSGANVLTF
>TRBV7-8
CASSLGQIYEQYF
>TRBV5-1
CASSLEQAYEQYF
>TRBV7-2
CASTPPRGPTGGELFF
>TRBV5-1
CASSQTGGRTDTQYF
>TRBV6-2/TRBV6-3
CASSYSRDRGPSSNQPQHF
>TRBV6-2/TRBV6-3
CASSFASGRNEQFF
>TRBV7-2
CASSFGKGQPQHF
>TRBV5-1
CASSLDGSMNTEAFF
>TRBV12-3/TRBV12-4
CASSFIAGGPNEQFF